This paragraph reports one T cell receptor beta chain. This entry is derived from a study of shared clonotypes between healthy human individuals. Only CD45RO-negative cells positively selected for CCR7 counted as naive CD8 cells, so terminally differentiated effector memory CD45RA+ cells were excluded. Using immunoSEQ multiplex PCR, the repertoire was profiled, and TCRdb retains in-frame clones only, with some absent. The sample comprises some 600,000 clones, approximately 96% of which are singletons, and 0.11% rests with the top ten. The source material was naive CD8+ T cells sorted from blood. This clonotype was obtained from a young woman in good health.

The DNA for the CDR3 is TGCGCCAGCAGATTCACCCTTCAAGGAGCCCACTCTGGATTTCACCTGTGTGGGGCCAACGTCCTGACTTTC. It translates to CASRFTLQGAHSGFHLCGANVLTF. This chain links TRBV10-2 with TRBJ2-6; unclear D gene. Germline-derived CDR1 and CDR2 are WSHSY and SAAADI. The CDR3 loop spans 24 amino acids. With 6 bases removed from V and 3 bases from J, the gap between germline ends came to 39 bases.